Below, 3 T cell receptor beta chains from the same sample are listed, as sequenced in a study of blood T cell repertoires in COVID-19. Generated by immunoSEQ multiplex PCR, the TCRdb table keeps only in-frame clones and is missing some. The table shows about 130,000 clones, with over 75% occurring only once. The sample taken for sequencing was peripheral blood. The source of these receptors is a man aged 80 or over with active or convalescent COVID-19.

The count of this clone is one. The sample contains more than one DNA sequence encoding this CDR3. The chain couples TRBV27 to TRBJ1-1; no definite D call. Trimming took off 4 bases at V and 2 bases at J, with 2 bases between the two ends. Germline CDR1 MNHEY, CDR2 SMNVEV (reference sequence). The CDR3 runs to 11 residues. CDR3 DNA sequence: TGTGCCAGCAGTTCAAACACTGAAGCTTTCTTT. It is translated as CASSSNTEAFF.

The chain links TRBV5-4 to TRBJ2-3; tentatively, D is TRBD2 (6 bases). CDR1 SGHNT and CDR2 YYREEE come from the germline V gene (reference sequence). Trimming shortened V by 4 bases and J by 2 bases, and 14 bases separated the two germline ends. The CDR3 has 15 residues. CDR3 sequence (DNA): TGTGCCAGCAGCCGGAGCGGGTCGTCCACAGATACGCAGTATTTT. This codes for CASSRSGSSTDTQYF.

V usage is TRBV5-1 and J usage is TRBJ2-1, with D maybe TRBD1 (6 bases). Trimming took 0 bases from V and 10 from J, leaving 17 bases between them. This CDR3 region has 15 residues. The germline CDR1 and CDR2 sequences are SGHRS and YFSETQ. CDR3 amino acids: CASSLARNRAPEQFF. For the CDR3, the DNA is TGCGCCAGCAGCTTGGCCAGAAACAGGGCCCCAGAGCAGTTCTTC.